This T cell receptor (beta chain) was found in a study of T-cell reconstitution after alpha-beta-depleted transplantation in children. Researchers prepared the TCRbeta library using unique molecular identifiers, the study reports. TCRdb independently ran MiXCR on the PCR reads; one entry per CDR3 protein. The repertoire includes about 240,000 distinct CDR3 sequences, about 12% of them detected once, and roughly 2.8% sits in the top ten. The CDR3 length is 16 residues. Per the germline V gene, CDR1 is MNHEY and CDR2 is SVGEGT. V was shortened by 0 bases and J by 8 bases, with 17 bases between the two germline ends. This clonotype was found many times.

The clonotype comes from a human donor who donated a stem cell graft to a child with acute lymphoblastic leukemia. J is TRBJ2-1 and V is TRBV6-2 or TRBV6-3; TRBD1 is a possible D gene (6 bases). Sequencing used PBMCs from the stem cell graft donor, obtained from the stem cell graft. The CDR3 sequence: CASSYSSNRVSDEQFF. The CDR3 DNA is TGTGCCAGCAGTTACTCGAGTAACAGGGTGAGCGATGAGCAGTTCTTC.